This TCR beta chain was obtained from a study of blood T cell repertoires in COVID-19. As for the study in general: COVID-19 samples collected from the United States, Italy and Spain covered acute and convalescent phases. T cells, B-cell-depleted T cells, or PBMCs supplied cDNA or gDNA.

The CDR3 totals 16 residues. Trimming cost V 0 bases and J 4 bases, with 14 bases left between them. The germline gives CDR1 SGHRS, CDR2 YFSETQ. Generated by immunoSEQ multiplex PCR, the TCRdb table keeps only in-frame clones and is missing some. The sample lists over 100,000 clones, approximately 78% seen once, with less than 8% in the top ten. The chain carries TRBV5-1 and TRBJ2-1; D not resolved. This TCR was sampled from a man aged 65-85 years with acute or convalescent COVID-19. Sequencing input: peripheral blood. In nucleotides, the CDR3 is TGCGCCAGCAGCTTGGGGCCAGGTCGTTCGTACAATGAGCAGTTCTTC. This translates into CASSLGPGRSYNEQFF.